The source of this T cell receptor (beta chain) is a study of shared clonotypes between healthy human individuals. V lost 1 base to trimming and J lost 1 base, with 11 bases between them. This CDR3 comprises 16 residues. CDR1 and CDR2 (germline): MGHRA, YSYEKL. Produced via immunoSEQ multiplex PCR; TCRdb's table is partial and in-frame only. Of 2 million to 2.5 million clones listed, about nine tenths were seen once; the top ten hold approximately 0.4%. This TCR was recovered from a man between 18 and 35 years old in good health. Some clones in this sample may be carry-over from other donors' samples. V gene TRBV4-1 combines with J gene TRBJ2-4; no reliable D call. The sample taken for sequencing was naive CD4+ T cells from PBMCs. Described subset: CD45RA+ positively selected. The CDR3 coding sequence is TGCGCCAGCAGCCAAGGGGGTTCGGAGGCCAAAAACATTCAGTACTTC. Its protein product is CASSQGGSEAKNIQYF.